This T cell receptor (beta chain) was retrieved from a study of T cell responses to AZD1222 COVID-19 vaccine. Study-level findings and limits: No repertoire was sampled before or during the peak T cell response, only after it. Dominant CD4 TCR responses targeted spike regions 160-218 and 743-854.

Regarding this clone: Its antigen remains unknown.

This CDR3 comprises 13 residues. The germline gives CDR1 MDHEN, CDR2 SYDVKM. Trimming shortened V by 3 bases and J by 1 base, and 7 bases separated the two germline ends. Data came from immunoSEQ multiplex PCR; TCRdb stores just in-frame clones and leaves some out. The table has approximately 200,000 clones, under 95% seen once. Both about-4-week and about-12-week second-dose recipients were combined. The genes are TRBV28 and TRBJ2-7; possibly TRBD2 for D (6 bases). The source material was peripheral blood, sampled 28 days after the second AZD1222 dose. The TCR sequence derives from an adult who received the AZD1222 COVID-19 vaccine. The CDR3 protein is CASSFGGSYEQYF. Here the CDR3 DNA reads TGTGCCAGCAGTTTCGGGGGATCCTACGAGCAGTACTTC.